The 20 T cell receptor beta chains below were found in one sample sequenced in a study of beta chain features in type 1 diabetes. Expressed TCRB transcripts were sequenced because the entire RNA isolate underwent reverse transcription. Some clones are missing from TCRdb's copy, which holds only in-frame ones; the method was immunoSEQ multiplex PCR. The sample includes about 360,000 clones, approximately 12% of them seen just once. What was sequenced was naive CD4+ T cells from blood. The receptors shown here come from a man aged 18 to 30 in good health.

This clone was counted a few times. J is TRBJ1-5 and V is TRBV19, with D maybe TRBD1 (5 bases). Trimming took 7 bases from V and 2 from J, leaving 12 bases between them. Germline loops: CDR1 LNHDA, CDR2 SQIVND (reference sequence). CDR3 length equals 14 residues. The CDR3 here is CASMGPAGNQPQHF. The CDR3 region has the DNA TGTGCCAGTATGGGGCCTGCGGGCAATCAGCCCCAGCATTTT. The entire variable domain, with the rest obtained from reference TRBV19 and TRBJ1-5, is as follows: DGGITQSPKYLFRKEGQNVTLSCEQNLNHDAMYWYRQDPGQGLRLIYYSQIVNDFQKGDIAEGYSVSREKKESFPLTVTSAQKNPTAFYLCASMGPAGNQPQHFGDGTRLSIL.

This clone was counted only a few times. V is TRBV7-8 and J is TRBJ2-7; a weak D match, TRBD1 (5 bases). Per the germline V gene, CDR1 is SGHVS and CDR2 is FQNEAQ. V dropped 5 bases and J dropped 3 bases, with 14 bases sitting between them. This CDR3 comprises 14 residues. DNA for the CDR3: TGTGCCAGCAGCCAAAGTAGAGACAGCTACGAGCAGTACTTC. Translating gives CASSQSRDSYEQYF.

The table lists this clone with a few counts. The chain joins TRBV15 to TRBJ2-6; D not certain. CDR3 length equals 15 residues. V was cut by 0 bases and J by 1 base, with 4 bases left in between. Germline V gene sequence: CDR1 LNHNV, CDR2 YYDKDF (reference sequence). The CDR3 region has the DNA TGTGCCACCAGCAGAGACAGGTCTGGGGCCAACGTCCTGACTTTC. It is translated as CATSRDRSGANVLTF.

This clone came up many times. V gene TRBV18 combines with J gene TRBJ2-6, with D possibly TRBD1 on 5 matching bases. The CDR3 has 15 amino acids. Per germline, CDR1 KGHSH and CDR2 LQKENI. Between the trimmed V and J ends, which lost 0 bases and 9 bases, there was a span of 12 bases. The CDR3 DNA follows: TGTGCCAGCTCACCACCGTCCAGGGTCCTCAACGTCCTGACTTTC. It encodes CASSPPSRVLNVLTF. Full variable domain (outside the CDR3, taken from reference TRBV18 and TRBJ2-6): NAGVMQNPRHLVRRRGQEARLRCSPMKGHSHVYWYRQLPEEGLKFMVYLQKENIIDESGMPKERFSAEFPKEGPSILRIQQVVRGDSAAYFCASSPPSRVLNVLTFGAGSRLTVL.

V gene TRBV28 combines with J gene TRBJ1-5; D gene unclear. Trimming removed 7 bases at V and 0 bases at J, with 19 bases between. Germline CDR1 MDHEN, CDR2 SYDVKM. The CDR3 extends over 17 amino acids. CDR3 sequence: CASTSLGLPNSNQPQHF. CDR3 bases: TGTGCCAGCACTTCCCTTGGGCTCCCGAATAGCAATCAGCCCCAGCATTTT.

Only a few counts were recorded for this clone. This CDR3 is CAWSRLVQLQYF. In DNA, the CDR3 is TGTGCCTGGAGTCGACTAGTGCAATTGCAGTATTTT. The chain employs TRBV30 and TRBJ2-3; D perhaps matches TRBD2 (6 bases). V lost 2 bases and J 11 bases, leaving 14 bases between the germline ends. Germline CDR1 and CDR2: GTSNPN and SVGIG (reference sequence). The CDR3 length is 12 residues.

The chain joins TRBV27 to TRBJ2-2; TRBD1 is a possible D gene (5 bases). CDR1 is MNHEY, CDR2 SMNVEV, per germline (reference sequence). V lost 7 bases and J 3 bases, leaving 12 bases between the germline ends. CDR3 length: 14 residues. CDR3 sequence: CASTLTGYTGELFF. CDR3 coding DNA: TGTGCCAGCACCTTAACAGGTTACACCGGGGAGCTGTTTTTT.

The chain couples TRBV5-8 to TRBJ2-2; no clear D. Trimming took off 0 bases at V and 6 bases at J, with 9 bases between the two ends. Germline loops: CDR1 SGHTS, CDR2 YDEGEE. The CDR3 runs 14 residues. CDR3 DNA: TGTGCCAGCAGCTTGGTAGTGGCGGCCGGGGAGCTGTTTTTT. Translation gives CASSLVVAAGELFF.

This rearrangement joins TRBV30 to TRBJ2-5; TRBD1 aligns across 9 bases. The CDR3 extends over 14 amino acids. V was pared by 3 bases and J by 0 bases, with 2 bases of the junction left unmatched. Looked up from germline, CDR1 is GTSNPN and CDR2 is SVGIG (reference sequence). The CDR3 nucleotides read TGTGCCTGGAGGGACAGGGGATACCAAGAGACCCAGTACTTC. Translation gives CAWRDRGYQETQYF. Based on the CDR3 plus reference TRBV30 and TRBJ2-5, the full variable domain is SQTIHQWPATLVQPVGSPLSLECTVEGTSNPNLYWYRQAAGRGLQLLFYSVGIGQISSEVPQNLSASRPQDRQFILSSKKLLLSDSGFYLCAWRDRGYQETQYFGPGTRLLVL.

The chain combines TRBV5-4 with TRBJ2-1, with 10 bases lining up with TRBD2. The germline CDR1 and CDR2 sequences are SGHNT and YYREEE (reference sequence). Unmatched junction bases numbered 11, after V lost 1 base and J lost 10 bases. The CDR3 is 16 amino acids. The CDR3 is CASSLLLAGSAREQFF. In nucleotides, the CDR3 is TGTGCCAGCAGCTTGCTACTAGCGGGGTCAGCCCGGGAGCAGTTCTTC. Together with reference TRBV5-4 and TRBJ2-1, the CDR3 gives the full variable domain: ETGVTQSPTHLIKTRGQQVTLRCSSQSGHNTVSWYQQALGQGPQFIFQYYREEENGRGNFPPRFSGLQFPNYSSELNVNALELDDSALYLCASSLLLAGSAREQFFGPGTRLTVL.

This clone was recorded a few times. V usage is TRBV9 and J usage is TRBJ2-1; the match to TRBD2 covers 9 bases. Germline lookup yields CDR1 SGDLS and CDR2 YYNGEE. The CDR3 extends over 14 amino acids. With 5 bases clipped from V and 6 bases from J, the junction kept 6 bases outside the gene matches. CDR3 loop: CASSPAGGFNEQFF. CDR3 sequence (DNA): TGTGCCAGCAGTCCGGCGGGAGGGTTCAATGAGCAGTTCTTC.

This clone came up a few times. This chain connects TRBV7-3 to TRBJ2-5; a possible D gene is TRBD1 (8 bases). The J call may be faulty, since TRBJ2-7 better matches the DNA end. CDR3 length: 14 residues. Germline CDR1 SGHTA, CDR2 FQGTGA. CDR3: CASSTQGGTYEQYF. The CDR3 coding sequence is TGTGCCAGCAGCACACAGGGGGGGACCTACGAGCAGTACTTC.

The chain is built from TRBV30 and TRBJ2-1; D is unclear. Trimming pared 5 bases from V and 9 bases from J, leaving 11 bases between. The germline V gene encodes CDR1 GTSNPN and CDR2 SVGIG (reference sequence). The CDR3 has 11 amino acids. The CDR3 sequence is CAWGKPGEQFF. In DNA form, the CDR3 reads TGTGCCTGGGGTAAGCCAGGTGAGCAGTTCTTC.

This chain connects TRBV28 to TRBJ1-2; 7 nucleotides align to TRBD1. CDR1 is MDHEN and CDR2 is SYDVKM in the germline V gene. V trimming: 2 bases; J trimming: 3 bases; junction bases outside the gene matches: 6. The CDR3 is 15 amino acids. The CDR3 sequence is CASSLRDRAYYGYTF. CDR3 coding DNA: TGTGCCAGCAGTTTACGCGACAGGGCCTACTATGGCTACACCTTC.

The CDR3 coding sequence is TGTGCCAGTAGTATAGGAGCAGGTAGCGGAGTCTACGAGCAGTACTTC. Translating it yields CASSIGAGSGVYEQYF. This chain connects TRBV19 to TRBJ2-7; TRBD2 is a possible D gene (6 bases). Germline loops: CDR1 LNHDA, CDR2 SQIVND (reference sequence). Trimming stripped 1 base from V and 3 bases from J, with 16 bases between. The CDR3 consists of 16 residues.

In this sample, this clone turned up a few times. The J gene is TRBJ2-2, the V gene TRBV7-9; TRBD1 aligns across 9 bases. Germline V gene sequence: CDR1 SEHNR, CDR2 FQNEAQ (reference sequence). The CDR3 consists of 15 residues. The V gene end was trimmed by 4 bases and the J gene end by 5 bases; junction bases not matched to a gene: 5. The chain's CDR3 is CASSWGQGLTGELFF. CDR3 sequence (DNA): TGTGCCAGCAGCTGGGGACAGGGCTTGACCGGGGAGCTGTTTTTT. Full variable domain (missing parts from reference TRBV7-9 and TRBJ2-2): DTGVSQNPRHKITKRGQNVTFRCDPISEHNRLYWYRQTLGQGPEFLTYFQNEAQLEKSRLLSDRFSAERPKGSFSTLEIQRTEQGDSAMYLCASSWGQGLTGELFFGEGSRLTVL.

The V call is TRBV12-2, the J call TRBJ2-4; TRBD1 reflects the table's D call only, with no check against the DNA. TRBV12-2 is deemed a pseudogene. This CDR3 contains 16 residues. The CDR3 DNA reads as TGTGCAAGTCGCCACCAAACAGGGGTAGCCAAAAACATTCAGTACTTC. Translation: CASRHQTGVAKNIQYF.

This clone was detected only a few times. The chain uses TRBV7-2 and TRBJ2-3; 9 bases map to TRBD2. V lost 5 bases to trimming and J lost 2 bases; unmatched junction nucleotides: 14. This CDR3 has 18 amino acids. Germline CDR1 SGHTA, CDR2 FQGNSA. The CDR3 reads CASSRVPGTSSYTDTQYF. In nucleotides, the CDR3 is TGTGCCAGCAGCCGAGTGCCCGGGACTAGCTCCTACACAGATACGCAGTATTTT. Based on the CDR3 plus reference TRBV7-2 and TRBJ2-3, the full variable domain is GAGVSQSPSNKVTEKGKDVELRCDPISGHTALYWYRQSLGQGLEFLIYFQGNSAPDKSGLPSDRFSAERTGGSVSTLTIQRTQQEDSAVYLCASSRVPGTSSYTDTQYFGPGTRLTVL.

This sequence joins TRBV6-6 and TRBJ1-6; D gene uncertain. Trimming left V 7 bases short and J 7 bases short, with 14 bases between. The V gene's germline CDR1 is MNHNY and CDR2 SVGAGI (reference sequence). The CDR3 has 14 amino acids. The CDR3, as DNA: TGTGCCAGCACCCGGGGAGGGAAGAATTCACCCCTCCACTTT. Residues: CASTRGGKNSPLHF.

This clone was counted only a few times. V usage is TRBV30 and J usage is TRBJ1-6; 7 bases are shared with TRBD1. This CDR3 has 13 residues. Unmatched junction bases numbered 5, after V lost 2 bases and J lost 10 bases. Germline V gene data show CDR1 as GTSNPN and CDR2 as SVGIG (reference sequence). The chain's CDR3 is CAWSIGGHSPLHF. The CDR3 nucleotides are TGTGCCTGGAGTATAGGGGGCCACTCACCCCTCCACTTT.